This T cell receptor beta chain derives from a study of glioma-infiltrating T cells. The table lists this clonotype with many counts. Using RNA template, CDR3s of TCR alpha and beta were amplified with iRepertoire arm-PCR. TCRdb ran MiXCR on the multiplex PCR reads and lists one entry per CDR3 protein. Of around 170,000 distinct CDR3 sequences in the sample, under 55% are singletons; the top ten hold roughly 5.5%. V was trimmed by 5 bases and J by 3 bases, leaving 8 bases between them. CDR1 and CDR2 from the germline V gene are MNHNS and SASEGT. CDR3 length: 13 residues. The origin of this receptor is a human donor with low-grade glioma or glioblastoma, undergoing nonglioma brain surgery, or in good health (not recorded which). Sequences were obtained from glioma tissue, nonneoplastic brain tissue, or PBMCs (not recorded which). The chain combines TRBV6-1 with TRBJ1-5; no clear D. The DNA for the CDR3 is TGTGCCAGCAGTTATCAGCCCAATCAGCCCCAGCATTTT. Protein product: CASSYQPNQPQHF.